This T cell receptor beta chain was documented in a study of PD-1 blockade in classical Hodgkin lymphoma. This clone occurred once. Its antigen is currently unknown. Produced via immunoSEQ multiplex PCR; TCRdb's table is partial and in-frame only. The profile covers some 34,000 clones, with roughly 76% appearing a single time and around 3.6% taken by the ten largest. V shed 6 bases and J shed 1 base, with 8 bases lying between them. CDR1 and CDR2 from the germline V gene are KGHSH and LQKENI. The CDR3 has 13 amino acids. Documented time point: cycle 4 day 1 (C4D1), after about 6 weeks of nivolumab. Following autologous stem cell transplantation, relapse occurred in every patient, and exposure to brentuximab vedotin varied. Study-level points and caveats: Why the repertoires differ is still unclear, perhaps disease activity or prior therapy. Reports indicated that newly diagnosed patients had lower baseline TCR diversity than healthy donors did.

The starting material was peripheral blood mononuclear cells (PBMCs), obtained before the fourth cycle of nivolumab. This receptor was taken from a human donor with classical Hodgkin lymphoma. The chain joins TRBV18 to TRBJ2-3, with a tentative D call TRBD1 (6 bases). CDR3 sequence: CASSQGRTDTQYF. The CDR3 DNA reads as TGTGCCAGCTCCCAGGGGCGCACAGATACGCAGTATTTT.